The TCR beta chain described here comes from a study of radiotherapy plus CTLA-4 blockade in lung cancer. General study findings and limits: In blood, after radiotherapy plus ipilimumab, tumor-derived TCR clones expanded.

Profiling relied on immunoSEQ multiplex PCR, and the TCRdb table lists in-frame clones only, not all of them. The sample yields about 62,000 clones, approximately 76% seen once. With regard to this clone: The antigen is undetermined.

The CDR3 sequence is 15 residues long. V was trimmed by 0 bases and J by 5 bases, leaving 12 bases between them. Germline V gene sequence: CDR1 SGHRS, CDR2 YFSETQ. The sequencing here drew on peripheral blood, taken from a patient treated with radiotherapy plus ipilimumab. The chain carries TRBV5-1 and TRBJ2-1; D unclear. The sequence was obtained from a human donor with non-small cell lung cancer who had a complete response to radiotherapy plus ipilimumab. The chain's CDR3 is CASSLGQLGNNEQFF. The CDR3 DNA reads TGCGCCAGCAGCTTGGGGCAGTTGGGCAACAATGAGCAGTTCTTC.